This passage covers 15 T cell receptor beta chains from one sample sequenced in a study of TIL therapy for anti-PD-1-resistant metastatic lung cancer. Sequencing used immunoSEQ v3. Method: immunoSEQ multiplex PCR; TCRdb's copy keeps in-frame clones and lacks some. The sample yields about 50,000 clones, over 65% seen once. The time point denotes: pre-treatment sample, taken before nivolumab and TIL therapy. Most excised metastases sampled were pleural nodules or supraclavicular lymph nodes. The sequenced sample was tumor tissue, obtained at baseline. These receptors came from a person between 25 and 79 years old with non-small cell lung cancer.

The chain recombines TRBV5-1 with TRBJ1-4; D remains unclear. The CDR3 length is 15 residues. Germline CDR1 SGHRS, CDR2 YFSETQ. V was shortened by 1 base and J by 8 bases, with 15 bases between the two germline ends. DNA for the CDR3: TGCGCCAGCAGCTTGTCGGACCCTATCCGGGAAAAACTGTTTTTT. This codes for CASSLSDPIREKLFF. Variable domain in full (rest from reference TRBV5-1 and TRBJ1-4): KAGVTQTPRYLIKTRGQQVTLSCSPISGHRSVSWYQQTPGQGLQFLFEYFSETQRNKGNFPGRFSGRQFSNSRSEMNVSTLELGDSALYLCASSLSDPIREKLFFGSGTQLSVL.

V gene TRBV7-9 combines with J gene TRBJ1-5; perhaps TRBD1 as D (6 bases). This CDR3 spans 18 amino acids. The V and J ends lost 3 bases and 0 bases respectively, with 18 bases between them. Per germline, CDR1 SEHNR and CDR2 FQNEAQ (reference sequence). CDR3: CASSFETGTLVSNQPQHF. CDR3 bases: TGTGCCAGCAGCTTTGAGACGGGGACACTTGTTAGCAATCAGCCCCAGCATTTT. Drawing the rest from reference TRBV7-9 and TRBJ1-5, the complete variable domain is DTGVSQNPRHKITKRGQNVTFRCDPISEHNRLYWYRQTLGQGPEFLTYFQNEAQLEKSRLLSDRFSAERPKGSFSTLEIQRTEQGDSAMYLCASSFETGTLVSNQPQHFGDGTRLSIL.

The sample holds one count of this clone. The chain has TRBV6-1 and TRBJ1-1; 10 nucleotides agree with TRBD1. The length of the CDR3 is 13 residues. J gave up 5 bases and V 11 bases, and 8 bases lay outside the gene matches. The germline CDR1 and CDR2 sequences are MNHNS and SASEGT. The CDR3 loop is CAGGTGEWTEAFF. CDR3 sequence (DNA): TGTGCCGGGGGGACAGGGGAATGGACTGAAGCTTTCTTT.

The sample holds one count of this clone. The chain has TRBV6-6 and TRBJ2-1, with D tentatively TRBD1 (5 bases). The germline V gene has CDR1 MNHNY and CDR2 SVGAGI (reference sequence). The CDR3 sequence is 14 residues long. Trimming cost V 6 bases and J 7 bases, with 16 bases left between them. The CDR3 is CASSHLDRTNEQFF. The CDR3 nucleotides read TGTGCCAGCAGCCACCTCGACAGAACTAATGAGCAGTTCTTC.

This clone has only a few counts. The rearrangement uses TRBV18 and TRBJ1-2; unclear D gene. The CDR3 totals 11 residues. V was shortened by 3 bases and J by 8 bases, with 7 bases between the two germline ends. Germline CDR1 is KGHSH and CDR2 is LQKENI. As DNA, the CDR3 is TGTGCCAGCTCACCTCTTGACGGCTACACCTTC. Translation gives CASSPLDGYTF.

The chain carries TRBV7-2 and TRBJ2-3; D is uncertain. From germline, CDR1 is SGHTA and CDR2 FQGNSA. V was trimmed by 4 bases and J by 5 bases, leaving 7 bases between them. The CDR3 is 12 amino acids. CDR3 in DNA: TGTGCCAGCAGCTGGAGCGTAGATACGCAGTATTTT. Encoded protein: CASSWSVDTQYF.

The genes are TRBV9 and TRBJ2-3, with 14 bases aligning to TRBD2. Germline CDR1 reads SGDLS; CDR2 reads YYNGEE. CDR3 length: 18 residues. V lost 3 bases and J lost 2; bases outside the gene matches: 8. CDR3 region: CASSAGRLAGGYTDTQYF. CDR3 in DNA: TGTGCCAGCAGCGCCGGTCGACTAGCGGGAGGGTACACAGATACGCAGTATTTT.

This chain links TRBV10-1 with TRBJ1-3; D gene ambiguous. Trimming stripped 2 bases from V and 2 bases from J, with 7 bases between. The length of the CDR3 is 14 residues. The germline V gene has CDR1 WNHNN and CDR2 SYGVQD (reference sequence). The CDR3, as DNA: TGCGCCAGCAGTGAGGCGGGTCCTGGAAACACCATATATTTT. Translated, it gives CASSEAGPGNTIYF.

The J gene is TRBJ1-2, the V gene TRBV5-1, with no clear D. There are 15 residues in the CDR3. V lost 0 bases and J 0 bases, leaving 9 bases between the germline ends. The germline CDR1 and CDR2 sequences are SGHRS and YFSETQ. The CDR3 nucleotides are TGCGCCAGCAGCTTGGCCGGAGCCGCTAACTATGGCTACACCTTC. Translating it yields CASSLAGAANYGYTF.

V and J are TRBV7-2 and TRBJ2-7; perhaps TRBD2 as D (5 bases). The germline V gene has CDR1 SGHTA and CDR2 FQGNSA. The CDR3 length is 13 residues. The germline V and J ends were trimmed by 0 bases and 3 bases, with 6 bases remaining between them. The CDR3 region is CASSLADFYEQYF. The CDR3 DNA is TGTGCCAGCAGCTTAGCGGACTTCTACGAGCAGTACTTC.

The chain is built from TRBV30 and TRBJ1-4, with 7 bases matching TRBD1. Germline V gene data show CDR1 as GTSNPN and CDR2 as SVGIG (reference sequence). Trimming cost V 0 bases and J 7 bases; bases outside gene matches: 2. The CDR3 sequence is 13 residues long. The CDR3 protein is CAWSVGTAEKLFF. The CDR3 DNA follows: TGTGCCTGGAGTGTTGGGACAGCTGAAAAACTGTTTTTT.

This clone has just a few counts. The J gene is TRBJ2-1, the V gene TRBV15; the D is unclear. V lost 0 bases to trimming and J lost 0 bases, with 3 bases between them. Germline CDR1 and CDR2: LNHNV and YYDKDF (reference sequence). The CDR3 extends over 14 amino acids. CDR3 residues: CATSRESSYNEQFF. As DNA, the CDR3 is TGTGCCACCAGCAGAGAGTCCTCCTACAATGAGCAGTTCTTC. Looking up the rest from reference TRBV15 and TRBJ2-1 gives the full variable domain: DAMVIQNPRYQVTQFGKPVTLSCSQTLNHNVMYWYQQKSSQAPKLLFHYYDKDFNNEADTPDNFQSRRPNTSFCFLDIRSPGLGDTAMYLCATSRESSYNEQFFGPGTRLTVL.

DNA for the CDR3: TGTGCCAGCAGCACCCGGTGGTCAGATACGCAGTATTTT. This encodes CASSTRWSDTQYF. The chain recombines TRBV5-4 with TRBJ2-3; no definite D call. The CDR3 has 13 amino acids. The V gene's germline CDR1 is SGHNT and CDR2 YYREEE (reference sequence). With 4 bases removed from V and 4 bases from J, the gap between germline ends came to 10 bases. Full variable domain (missing parts from reference TRBV5-4 and TRBJ2-3): ETGVTQSPTHLIKTRGQQVTLRCSSQSGHNTVSWYQQALGQGPQFIFQYYREEENGRGNFPPRFSGLQFPNYSSELNVNALELDDSALYLCASSTRWSDTQYFGPGTRLTVL.

The CDR3, as DNA: TGTGCCAGCAGGGTCGAGGGGGCGGACTATGGCTACACCTTC. This translates into CASRVEGADYGYTF. The chain has TRBV2 and TRBJ1-2, with 7 bases aligning to TRBD1. Losses at the gene ends were 6 bases for V and 3 bases for J; bases not matched to a gene: 7. This CDR3 contains 14 residues. Germline V CDR1 and CDR2: SNHLY, FYNNEI.

This clone was recorded a few times. CDR3 nucleotide sequence: TGTGCCTGGGGGGGCAGGAGGGACACTGAAGCTTTCTTT. Its translation is CAWGGRRDTEAFF. The rearrangement links TRBV30 to TRBJ1-1, with D perhaps matching TRBD1 (6 bases). Germline lookup yields CDR1 GTSNPN and CDR2 SVGIG (reference sequence). The CDR3 runs to 13 residues. Trimming removed 5 bases from V and 3 bases from J, with 13 bases in between. Full variable domain (remainder filled in from reference TRBV30 and TRBJ1-1): SQTIHQWPATLVQPVGSPLSLECTVEGTSNPNLYWYRQAAGRGLQLLFYSVGIGQISSEVPQNLSASRPQDRQFILSSKKLLLSDSGFYLCAWGGRRDTEAFFGQGTRLTVV.